The clone carrying this T cell receptor gamma chain has just a few counts. The data originate from a study of gamma-delta chains in newborns, infants, children. About the study: Microbial exposure reportedly drives polyclonal innate γδ T cell expansion after birth.

TCRdb applied CATT to the reads for clone calling. The table shows some 4,000 gamma-chain clones, with around 64% occurring only once. Unmatched junction bases numbered 5, after V lost 0 bases and J lost 6 bases. The CDR3 length is 17 residues. Per the germline V gene, CDR1 is GITISATS and CDR2 is ISYDGTV (reference sequence). The TCR sequence derives from a child who was a newborn, infant or young child, either healthy, febrile or measles-vaccinated (not recorded which). This chain connects TRGV9 to TRGJP. The J gene is absent in TCRdb and was assigned here via DNA matching to germline. The sample taken for sequencing was blood. CDR3 nucleotide sequence: TGTGCCTTGTGGGAGGTGCGAAGAGAGTTGGGCAAAAAAATCAAGGTATTT. Amino acids: CALWEVRRELGKKIKVF.